Sequencing of this T cell receptor (beta chain) was carried out in a study of cytomegalovirus exposure and HLA in healthy donors. Unrecorded immune exposure was likely among donors, who were nominally healthy when sampled. Germline values: CDR1 PRHDT, CDR2 FYEKMQ (reference sequence). The CDR3 has 15 residues. Trimming removed 5 bases from V and 6 bases from J, with 18 bases in between. Overall study results and limits: Across all donors, roughly uniform sequencing depth was an assumption of the presence/absence analyses.

PCR amplification relied on 60 Vbeta primers (plus 13 Jbeta primers). TCRdb's table, derived via immunoSEQ multiplex PCR, lists solely in-frame clones and lacks some. The table shows about 240,000 clones, with roughly 78% occurring only once. Concerning this clone itself: The antigen is undetermined.

This receptor was taken from a boy younger than 18 in good health and CMV-seronegative. The rearrangement uses TRBV13 and TRBJ2-3, with no clear D. Sequencing was performed on PBMCs. The CDR3 sequence: CASSPPVMIRDTQYF. The CDR3 nucleotides are TGTGCCAGCAGCCCCCCTGTTATGATCCGGGATACGCAGTATTTT.